Listed below are T cell receptor beta chains from one sample, sequenced in a study of CD8 T cells in ankylosing spondylitis. TCRdb recomputed calls from the 5' RACE reads with MiXCR, one row per CDR3 protein. Of about 220,000 distinct CDR3 sequences in the sample, about 11% were seen once. The material sequenced was blood, either unsorted or a sorted T cell fraction (not recorded which). Receptor source: a male donor with ankylosing spondylitis or in good health (not recorded which). CDR3s include the opening cysteine and the closing phenylalanine or tryptophan. The order of the fields is V gene, clone size, J gene, D gene, CDR3 protein, CDR3 DNA. The D gene is left open where the match is weak. Only part of the rows carry a size: once, few, many, or a class if the clone is expanded.

TRBV20-1	many	TRBJ1-5	TRBD1	CSASRGLQPQHF	TGCAGTGCTAGTAGGGGGCTTCAGCCCCAGCATTTT
TRBV5-1	few	TRBJ2-7	TRBD1	CASSSDRGDEQYF	TGCGCCAGCAGCTCGGACAGGGGAGACGAGCAGTACTTC
TRBV24-1	few	TRBJ2-2	-	CATSDPGETRTGELFF	TGTGCCACCAGTGACCCCGGGGAGACTAGAACCGGGGAGCTGTTTTTT
TRBV7-8	-	TRBJ1-5	-	CASSLVRDRNQPQHF	TGTGCCAGCAGCTTAGTAAGGGATCGCAATCAGCCCCAGCATTTT
TRBV7-9	many	TRBJ2-3	TRBD2	CASERGPITDTQYF	TGTGCCAGCGAGCGGGGACCTATCACAGATACGCAGTATTTT
TRBV3-1	many	TRBJ2-1	TRBD2	CASSQLAGGKYEQFF	TGTGCCAGCAGCCAGTTAGCGGGGGGCAAGTATGAGCAGTTCTTC
TRBV20-1	-	TRBJ2-7	TRBD1	CSARDLRTGVYEQYF	TGCAGTGCTAGAGATCTGAGGACAGGGGTCTACGAGCAGTACTTC
TRBV20-1	many	TRBJ1-1	TRBD1	CSARTGGNAEAFF	TGCAGTGCCCGAACAGGGGGTAACGCTGAAGCTTTCTTT
TRBV5-4	-	TRBJ2-3	-	CASSSGPGGKEPADTQYF	TGTGCCAGCAGCTCCGGGCCCGGGGGCAAGGAGCCCGCAGATACGCAGTATTTT
TRBV5-1	many	TRBJ2-1	-	CASSFTPGQYNEQFF	TGCGCCAGCAGCTTTACCCCGGGACAATACAATGAGCAGTTCTTC
TRBV6-1	few	TRBJ1-5	TRBD1	CASSTGQVNQPQHF	TGTGCCAGCAGTACCGGACAGGTAAATCAGCCCCAGCATTTT
TRBV5-1	-	TRBJ2-2	TRBD1	CASSMGQAGTGELFF	TGCGCCAGCAGCATGGGACAGGCGGGCACCGGGGAGCTGTTTTTT
TRBV5-1	many	TRBJ2-1	-	CASSWVGDEQFF	TGCGCCAGCAGCTGGGTCGGGGATGAGCAGTTCTTC
TRBV5-1	many	TRBJ1-4	-	CASSHSGTFDEKLFF	TGCGCCAGCAGCCACTCCGGGACATTCGACGAAAAACTGTTTTTT
TRBV7-3	many	TRBJ1-1	TRBD1	CASSSAGTVEREAFF	TGTGCCAGCAGCTCAGCCGGGACAGTCGAACGGGAAGCTTTCTTT
TRBV3-1	-	TRBJ2-1	-	CASSQDPAVNEQFF	TGTGCCAGCAGCCAAGATCCAGCGGTAAATGAGCAGTTCTTC
TRBV27	many	TRBJ2-7	TRBD1	CASSPTGTEFSYEQYF	TGTGCCAGCAGTCCTACCGGGACAGAATTCTCCTACGAGCAGTACTTC
TRBV6-1	few	TRBJ1-5	-	CASSESAIFYSNQPQHF	TGTGCCAGCAGTGAAAGTGCGATATTTTATAGCAATCAGCCCCAGCATTTT
TRBV2	many	TRBJ1-1	-	CASNKNTEAFF	TGTGCCAGCAATAAGAACACTGAAGCTTTCTTT
TRBV6-5	many	TRBJ1-1	-	CASSYSYLFDTEAFF	TGTGCCAGCAGTTACTCATACTTGTTCGACACTGAAGCTTTCTTT
TRBV7-2	many	TRBJ1-6	-	CASSLVGNSPLHF	TGTGCCAGCAGCTTAGTTGGGAATTCACCCCTCCACTTT
TRBV2	-	TRBJ2-3	-	CARGLRGEDTDTQYF	TGTGCCAGGGGGTTGAGAGGGGAAGACACAGATACGCAGTATTTT
TRBV7-2	many	TRBJ1-2	-	CASSLERQINYGYTF	TGTGCCAGCAGCTTAGAACGGCAGATTAACTATGGCTACACCTTC
TRBV7-2	few	TRBJ2-1	TRBD2	CASSLEGLAGAEQFF	TGTGCCAGCAGCTTAGAGGGACTAGCGGGGGCTGAGCAGTTCTTC
TRBV20-1	many	TRBJ2-4	TRBD2	CSARDQGSGGSNIQYF	TGCAGTGCTAGAGATCAAGGAAGCGGGGGGTCAAACATTCAGTACTTC
TRBV7-2	many	TRBJ2-7	-	CAIADTYEQYF	TGTGCCATAGCAGATACCTACGAGCAGTACTTC
TRBV12-3/TRBV12-4	many	TRBJ2-5	-	CASTAGWGMETQYF	TGTGCCAGCACCGCGGGGTGGGGGATGGAGACCCAGTACTTC
TRBV24-1	many	TRBJ2-5	TRBD1	CATSDFLGTGLETQYF	TGTGCCACCAGTGATTTCCTTGGGACAGGGCTAGAGACCCAGTACTTC
TRBV24-1	-	TRBJ2-1	-	CATSDLGGGKRNEQFF	TGTGCCACCAGTGATTTAGGGGGGGGCAAGAGGAATGAGCAGTTCTTC
TRBV18	few	TRBJ1-1	-	CASSRGGDDTEAFF	TGTGCCAGCTCACGAGGAGGGGATGACACTGAAGCTTTCTTT
TRBV19	many	TRBJ1-1	-	CASRERDLGTEAFF	TGTGCCAGTAGGGAAAGGGACCTGGGGACTGAAGCTTTCTTT
TRBV20-1	many	TRBJ2-5	TRBD2	CSAKESGGAGETQYF	TGCAGTGCTAAGGAAAGCGGGGGGGCCGGAGAGACCCAGTACTTC
TRBV11-2	few	TRBJ2-2	-	CASSLEVASANTGELFF	TGTGCCAGCAGCTTAGAGGTTGCCAGCGCGAACACCGGGGAGCTGTTTTTT
TRBV2	many	TRBJ2-2	-	CASSAQGTGELFF	TGTGCCAGCAGTGCTCAGGGTACCGGGGAGCTGTTTTTT
TRBV5-1	few	TRBJ2-3	TRBD2	CASSEGLAGGPGWTDTQYF	TGCGCCAGCAGCGAAGGACTAGCGGGGGGGCCGGGGTGGACAGATACGCAGTATTTT
TRBV25-1	many	TRBJ1-5	TRBD1	CASSEGTGGNQPQHF	TGTGCCAGCAGTGAAGGGACAGGGGGCAATCAGCCCCAGCATTTT
TRBV6-1	few	TRBJ2-2	-	CASRQSAANTGELFF	TGTGCCAGCAGGCAGTCCGCCGCGAACACCGGGGAGCTGTTTTTT
TRBV5-1	few	TRBJ2-2	-	CASSFSDTENTGELFF	TGCGCCAGCAGCTTTAGTGATACGGAGAACACCGGGGAGCTGTTTTTT
TRBV5-8	many	TRBJ1-4	-	CASSYREKLFF	TGTGCCAGCAGCTACAGGGAAAAACTGTTTTTT
TRBV20-1	many	TRBJ2-2	TRBD1	CSARDFGQGSGELFF	TGCAGTGCTAGAGATTTTGGACAGGGGAGCGGGGAGCTGTTTTTT